The clone carrying this T cell receptor (beta chain) was picked up a small number of times. The antigen remains undetermined. Genomic DNA templated the TCR beta VDJ and CDR3 profiling. TCRdb re-analysed the reads in MiXCR, keeping a single row per CDR3 protein. This sample has 200,000 to 300,000 distinct CDR3 sequences, with approximately 86% found just once. The sample originates from a study of CD8+CD57+ T cells in acquired aplastic anemia. Study-level findings and limits: A set of twenty-nine CD8+ CDR3 sequences was shared between patients and controls, and these sequences appeared highly expressed in patients.

Sequenced patients had shown CD8+CD57+ cell expansion by flow cytometry. CDR1 is SGHVS, CDR2 FQNEAQ, per germline. Trimming took off 0 bases at V and 6 bases at J, with 15 bases between the two ends. This CDR3 region has 15 residues. The chain employs TRBV7-8 and TRBJ2-7; the D gene is possibly TRBD2 (6 bases). The specimen sequenced was sorted CD4+, CD8+, or CD8+CD57+ T cells (not recorded which) from PBMCs. The sequence derives from a human donor with aplastic anemia. This chain's CDR3 is CASSLAGGPDTEQYV. The CDR3 DNA is TGTGCCAGCAGCTTAGCGGGAGGCCCCGATACCGAGCAGTACGTC.